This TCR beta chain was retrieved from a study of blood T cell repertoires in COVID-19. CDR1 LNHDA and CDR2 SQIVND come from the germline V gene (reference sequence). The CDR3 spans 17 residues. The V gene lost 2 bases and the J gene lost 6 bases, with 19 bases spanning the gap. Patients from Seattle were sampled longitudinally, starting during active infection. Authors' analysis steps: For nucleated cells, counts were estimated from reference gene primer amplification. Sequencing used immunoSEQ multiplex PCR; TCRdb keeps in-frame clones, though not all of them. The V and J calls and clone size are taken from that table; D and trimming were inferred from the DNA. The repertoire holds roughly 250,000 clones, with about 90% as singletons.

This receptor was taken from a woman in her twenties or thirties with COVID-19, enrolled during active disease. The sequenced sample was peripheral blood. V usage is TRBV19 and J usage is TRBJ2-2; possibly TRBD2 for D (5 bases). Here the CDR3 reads CASSIQSRVPRAGELFF. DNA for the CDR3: TGTGCCAGTAGTATACAAAGTCGGGTACCGAGGGCCGGGGAGCTGTTTTTT.